The 14 T cell receptor beta chains below come from one sample, sequenced in a study of blood T cells in healthy people across ages. The second PCR ran about 6 to 11 cycles with a sample-barcoded 5' primer and J-beta primers. MiXCR, applied by TCRdb to the 5' RACE reads, yields one record per CDR3 protein. The repertoire consists of hundreds of thousands of distinct CDR3 sequences, with roughly 25% occurring once and the leading ten covering roughly 9%. These data were likewise used in another study, on T cells of mothers and their children.

Material: blood. These receptors all come from a boy aged 5-17 years in good health.

On this clonotype: At one of its ends the junction is not consistent with the germline gene, which may arise from a read error. The chain joins TRBV20-1 to TRBJ2-3, with D possibly being TRBD1 (5 bases). The CDR3 has 15 amino acids. The germline V gene has CDR1 DFQATT and CDR2 SNEGSKA (reference sequence). The CDR3: CSARGGRGNTDTQYF. The CDR3 DNA is TGCAGTGCCAGAGGTGGTAGGGGAAACACAGATACGCAGTATTTT.

The chain links TRBV3-1 to TRBJ1-3; 8 bases agree with TRBD1. This CDR3 comprises 16 residues. CDR1 is LGHDT, CDR2 YNNKEL, per germline (reference sequence). V was pared by 3 bases and J by 4 bases, with 8 bases of the junction left unmatched. The CDR3 is CASSHPTGVEGNTIYF. CDR3 in DNA: TGTGCCAGCAGCCACCCGACAGGGGTTGAAGGAAACACCATATATTTT.

This clonotype was observed a few times. The chain employs TRBV5-1 and TRBJ2-5; possible D gene TRBD1, 6 bases. Trimming pared 5 bases from V and 0 bases from J, leaving 11 bases between. This CDR3 region has 14 residues. CDR1 SGHRS and CDR2 YFSETQ come from the germline V gene. In DNA form, the CDR3 reads TGCGCCAGCAGACAGGGAGTGAACCAAGAGACCCAGTACTTC. This encodes CASRQGVNQETQYF.

Only a few counts were recorded for this clonotype. The V gene is TRBV9, the J gene TRBJ1-6; the D gene is possibly TRBD1 (5 bases). CDR1 and CDR2 from the germline V gene are SGDLS and YYNGEE. Trimming cost V 3 bases and J 3 bases, with 10 bases left between them. There are 15 residues in the CDR3. CDR3 residues: CASSGDSHYNSPLHF. Here the CDR3 DNA reads TGTGCCAGCAGCGGTGACAGCCACTATAATTCACCCCTCCACTTT.

The rearrangement joins TRBV28 to TRBJ2-5; D is unresolved. The J call may be mistaken, given a closer DNA end match to TRBJ2-7. The germline gives CDR1 MDHEN, CDR2 SYDVKM. The CDR3 has 11 residues. The CDR3 loop reads CASRVQDEQYF. The CDR3 DNA sequence: TGTGCCAGCAGGGTCCAGGACGAGCAGTACTTC.

V usage is TRBV6-2 or TRBV6-3 and J usage is TRBJ1-5; D unresolved. Germline-derived CDR1 and CDR2 are MNHEY and SVGEGT. The CDR3 covers 15 residues. V was clipped by 1 base and J by 3 bases, with 10 bases between them. The CDR3: CASSYWGLDNQPQHF. CDR3 nucleotide sequence: TGTGCCAGCAGTTACTGGGGTCTAGACAATCAGCCCCAGCATTTT.

This sequence joins TRBV25-1 and TRBJ1-4; the match to TRBD1 covers 7 bases. The junction had 5 bases not matched to a gene; V was cut back by 5 bases and J by 14 bases. This CDR3 is built from 11 residues. Per germline, CDR1 MGHDK and CDR2 SYGVNS. CDR3 residues: CASSQGDRLFF. In nucleotides, the CDR3 is TGTGCCAGCAGTCAGGGGGACCGCCTGTTTTTT.

This clonotype was seen a few times. The chain links TRBV9 to TRBJ2-3; a weak D match, TRBD2 (6 bases). V dropped 3 bases and J dropped 2 bases, with 16 bases sitting between them. This CDR3 comprises 16 residues. Germline lookup yields CDR1 SGDLS and CDR2 YYNGEE. The CDR3 is CASSEPPSEYTDTQYF. The DNA for the CDR3 is TGTGCCAGCAGCGAGCCCCCTAGCGAATACACAGATACGCAGTATTTT.

The chain is built from TRBV6-1 and TRBJ2-1, with TRBD1 identical over 10 bases. CDR3 length equals 15 residues. V lost 6 bases and J lost 5; bases outside the gene matches: 7. The V gene's germline CDR1 is MNHNS and CDR2 SASEGT. The CDR3 loop is CASSESGQGDNEQFF. The CDR3 bases are TGTGCCAGCAGCGAAAGTGGACAGGGGGACAATGAGCAGTTCTTC.

This clonotype was observed a handful of times. The chain employs TRBV7-8 and TRBJ2-1, with a tentative D call TRBD2 (5 bases). Germline V gene sequence: CDR1 SGHVS, CDR2 FQNEAQ. V dropped 4 bases and J dropped 3 bases, with 10 bases sitting between them. CDR3 length equals 14 residues. The CDR3 loop reads CASSYGKDYNEQFF. The CDR3 coding sequence is TGTGCCAGCAGCTACGGGAAGGACTACAATGAGCAGTTCTTC.

The chain recombines TRBV19 with TRBJ2-7; TRBD1 agrees at 7 bases. V shed 6 bases, J shed 3 bases, and the junction held 8 bases outside the gene matches. Per germline, CDR1 LNHDA and CDR2 SQIVND (reference sequence). The CDR3 is 14 residues long. The CDR3 sequence is CASRNDRAGYEQYF. DNA for the CDR3: TGTGCCAGTAGGAATGACAGGGCAGGCTACGAGCAGTACTTC.

The chain recombines TRBV2 with TRBJ2-2, with D perhaps matching TRBD1 (6 bases). Germline assignment: CDR1 SNHLY and CDR2 FYNNEI. The CDR3 covers 15 residues. Trimming removed 1 base from V and 3 bases from J, with 9 bases in between. For the CDR3, the DNA is TGTGCCAGCAGTGAAGATCGACAGGACACCGGGGAGCTGTTTTTT. Protein product: CASSEDRQDTGELFF.

The CDR3: CASSYGGLNEKLFF. The CDR3 bases are TGTGCCAGCAGTTACGGAGGGTTGAATGAAAAACTGTTTTTT. The chain combines TRBV12-3 or TRBV12-4 with TRBJ1-4; D not resolved. Between the trimmed V and J ends, which lost 4 bases and 5 bases, there was a span of 11 bases. The CDR3 is made up of 14 amino acids.

There are a few counts of this clonotype. The chain links TRBV5-6 to TRBJ2-1; TRBD2 agrees at 9 bases. This CDR3 contains 18 residues. Per germline, CDR1 SGHDT and CDR2 YYEEEE. Losses at the gene ends were 0 bases for V and 2 bases for J; bases not matched to a gene: 9. The CDR3 here is CASSLAMRGGLPYNEQFF. CDR3 in DNA: TGTGCCAGCAGCTTGGCCATGCGGGGGGGCCTGCCCTACAATGAGCAGTTCTTC.